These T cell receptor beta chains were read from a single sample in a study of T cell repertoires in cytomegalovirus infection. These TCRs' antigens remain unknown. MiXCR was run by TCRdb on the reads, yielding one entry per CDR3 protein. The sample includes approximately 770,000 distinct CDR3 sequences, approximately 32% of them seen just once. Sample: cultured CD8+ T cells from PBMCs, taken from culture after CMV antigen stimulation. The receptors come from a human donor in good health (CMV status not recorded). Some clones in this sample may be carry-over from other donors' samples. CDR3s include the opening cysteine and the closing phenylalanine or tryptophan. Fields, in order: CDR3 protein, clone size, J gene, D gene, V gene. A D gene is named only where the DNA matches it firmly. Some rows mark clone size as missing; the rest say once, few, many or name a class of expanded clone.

CASSLWGLAGGYYDSSGANVLTF	few	TRBJ2-6	TRBD2	TRBV28
CASSLYRGGPQRQFF	-	TRBJ2-1	-	TRBV27
CASSFGPPGTGVFGTQYF	few	TRBJ2-5	TRBD1	TRBV12-3/TRBV12-4
CASRPTGGINSPLHF	-	TRBJ1-6	TRBD1	TRBV2
CASSMSGSYGYTF	-	TRBJ1-2	-	TRBV19
CASSAQRGVRDTQYF	-	TRBJ2-3	TRBD2	TRBV13
CASSKTGASDTQYF	-	TRBJ2-3	TRBD1	TRBV7-9
CASSLQQGEETQYF	-	TRBJ2-5	-	TRBV7-9
CASSSGDGSGNTIYF	-	TRBJ1-3	-	TRBV7-7
CATRRQGSYEQYF	-	TRBJ2-7	TRBD1	TRBV7-4
CASSLWASGEDVQFF	-	TRBJ2-1	TRBD2	TRBV27
CASSNRAPGEKLFF	-	TRBJ1-4	-	TRBV7-6
CASSLDIRQPPNYGYTF	-	TRBJ1-2	-	TRBV7-9
CASSLRRVGTGELFF	many	TRBJ2-2	-	TRBV7-9
CASSEIPGQGAGSFGQFF	few	TRBJ2-1	TRBD1	TRBV2
CASRREGPQHF	-	TRBJ1-5	-	TRBV12-3/TRBV12-4
CASSVARKGMSENTEAFF	-	TRBJ1-1	-	TRBV9
CATQSSGAQPQHF	many	TRBJ1-5	-	TRBV6-1
CASTGGAAEAFF	-	TRBJ1-1	-	TRBV19
CASRQLAGGLNEQFF	-	TRBJ2-1	TRBD2	TRBV7-6
CASSLGTPNNSPLHF	-	TRBJ1-6	-	TRBV27
CASSDWAGGF	few	TRBJ1-1	-	TRBV7-9
CASSTGGLLGGNEQFF	-	TRBJ2-1	-	TRBV27
CASSLPQQGLGNTEAFF	many	TRBJ1-1	-	TRBV7-9
CASSSGTSGGEGFF	once	TRBJ2-1	TRBD2	TRBV6-2/TRBV6-3
CASSQETGRISNQPQHF	-	TRBJ1-5	-	TRBV4-2
CASSSGGPFKNIQYF	-	TRBJ2-4	-	TRBV27
CASSFTSYEQYF	many	TRBJ2-7	-	TRBV7-8
CVSTSGGGGTDTQYF	-	TRBJ2-3	TRBD2	TRBV27
CASSYVTTVGLNTEAFF	few	TRBJ1-1	-	TRBV6-2/TRBV6-3
CASSVEGRPNEKLFF	few	TRBJ1-4	-	TRBV2
CASSLGAPEEQFF	many	TRBJ2-1	-	TRBV7-9
CASSFRGRDEQFF	-	TRBJ2-1	TRBD1	TRBV5-1
CATSDPRERGETQYF	-	TRBJ2-5	-	TRBV24-1
CAISESKYQETQYF	-	TRBJ2-5	-	TRBV10-3
CASSMSAGETQYF	-	TRBJ2-5	-	TRBV19
CASSQVAGYNEQFF	once	TRBJ2-1	-	TRBV4-1
CASSQDLSDPTTIYF	few	TRBJ1-3	-	TRBV4-1
CASSPPGQGTTGELFF	-	TRBJ2-2	TRBD1	TRBV12-3/TRBV12-4
CASPGQGRDTEAFF	-	TRBJ1-1	TRBD1	TRBV6-1
CASSYSKSLNEQFF	-	TRBJ2-1	-	TRBV6-6
CASSPQEGNTEAFF	-	TRBJ1-1	-	TRBV3-1